The clone carrying this TCR beta chain has just one count. The assay was run at deep level. Sequencing used immunoSEQ multiplex PCR; TCRdb keeps in-frame clones, though not all of them. The sample holds over a million clones; around 76% are singletons and the top ten take approximately 1.5%. This sample is drawn from a study of shared clonotypes between healthy human individuals. Per the germline V gene, CDR1 is LNHNV and CDR2 is YYDKDF (reference sequence). The CDR3 consists of 15 residues. V was trimmed by 3 bases and J by 4 bases, leaving 15 bases between them. The source is a man aged 18 to 29 in good health. The chain links TRBV15 to TRBJ2-5; a weak D match, TRBD1 (6 bases). The sample was memory CD4+ T cells sorted from blood. Subset specified: CD45RA-negative fraction. The CDR3: CATSSSTGSGETQYF. The CDR3 DNA reads TGTGCCACCAGCAGCAGCACAGGGTCGGGAGAGACCCAGTACTTC.